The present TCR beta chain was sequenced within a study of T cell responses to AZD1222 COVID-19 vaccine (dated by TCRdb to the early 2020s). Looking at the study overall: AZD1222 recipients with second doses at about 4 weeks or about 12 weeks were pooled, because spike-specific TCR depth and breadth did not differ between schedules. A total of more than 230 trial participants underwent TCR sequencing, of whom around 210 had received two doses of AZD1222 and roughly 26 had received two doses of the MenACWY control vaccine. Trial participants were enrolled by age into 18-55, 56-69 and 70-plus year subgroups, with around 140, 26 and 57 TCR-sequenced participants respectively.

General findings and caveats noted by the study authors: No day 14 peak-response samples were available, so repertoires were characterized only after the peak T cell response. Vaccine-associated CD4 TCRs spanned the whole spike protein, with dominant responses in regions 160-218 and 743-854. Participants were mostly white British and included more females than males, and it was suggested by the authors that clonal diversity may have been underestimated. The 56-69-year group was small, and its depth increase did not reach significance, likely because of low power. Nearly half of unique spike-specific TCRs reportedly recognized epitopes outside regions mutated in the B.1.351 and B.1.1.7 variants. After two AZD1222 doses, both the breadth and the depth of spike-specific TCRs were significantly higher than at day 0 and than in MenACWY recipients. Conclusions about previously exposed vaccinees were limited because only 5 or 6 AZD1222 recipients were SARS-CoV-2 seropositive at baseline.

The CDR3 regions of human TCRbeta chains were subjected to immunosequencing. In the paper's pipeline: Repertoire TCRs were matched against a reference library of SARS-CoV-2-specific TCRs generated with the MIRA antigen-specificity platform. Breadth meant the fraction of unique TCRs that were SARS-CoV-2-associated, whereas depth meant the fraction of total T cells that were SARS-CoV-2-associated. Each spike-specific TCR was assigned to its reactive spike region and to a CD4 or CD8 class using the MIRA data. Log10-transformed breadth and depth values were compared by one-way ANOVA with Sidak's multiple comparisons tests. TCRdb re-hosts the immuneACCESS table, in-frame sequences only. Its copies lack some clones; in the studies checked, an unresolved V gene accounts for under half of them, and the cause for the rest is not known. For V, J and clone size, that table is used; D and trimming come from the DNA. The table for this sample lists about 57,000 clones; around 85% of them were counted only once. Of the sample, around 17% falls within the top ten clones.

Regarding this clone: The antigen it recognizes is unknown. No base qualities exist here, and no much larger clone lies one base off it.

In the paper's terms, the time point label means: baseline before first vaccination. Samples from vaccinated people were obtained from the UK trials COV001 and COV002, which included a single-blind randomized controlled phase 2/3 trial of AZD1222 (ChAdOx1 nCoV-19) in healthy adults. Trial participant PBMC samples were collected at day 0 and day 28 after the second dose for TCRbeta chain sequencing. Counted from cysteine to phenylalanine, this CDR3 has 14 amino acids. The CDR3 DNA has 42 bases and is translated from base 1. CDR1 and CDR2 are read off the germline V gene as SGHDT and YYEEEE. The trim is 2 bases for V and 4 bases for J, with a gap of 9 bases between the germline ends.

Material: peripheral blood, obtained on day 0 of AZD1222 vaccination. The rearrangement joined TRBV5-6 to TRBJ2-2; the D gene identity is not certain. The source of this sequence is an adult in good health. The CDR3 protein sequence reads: CASSLPPSTGELFF. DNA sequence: TGTGCCAGCAGCTTACCTCCGAGCACCGGGGAGCTGTTTTTT.